These T cell receptor beta chains were read from a single sample in a study of shared clonotypes between healthy human individuals. Assay used: immunoSEQ multiplex PCR; TCRdb lists only in-frame clones, some missing. The sample yields roughly 680,000 clones, roughly two thirds seen once. The sample consisted of memory CD4+ T cells sorted from blood. Receptor source: a woman younger than 45 in good health. Each CDR3 is given with its conserved first and last residue. Each record gives: clone size, D gene, J gene, V gene, CDR3 protein, CDR3 DNA. A D gene is named only where the DNA matches it firmly. For some rows the clone size is stated as once, few or many, or as a class when expanded; others skip it.

-,-,TRBJ2-3,TRBV10-3,CAIGAGTTDTQYF,TGTGCCATCGGCGCAGGGACGACAGATACGCAGTATTTT
few,-,TRBJ2-3,TRBV6-6,CASSSTRDTQYF,TGTGCCAGCAGTAGCACTAGAGATACGCAGTATTTT
-,TRBD2,TRBJ2-1,TRBV6-6,CASSDGLAGDEQFF,TGTGCCAGCAGTGACGGACTAGCGGGAGATGAGCAGTTCTTC
-,-,TRBJ2-7,TRBV18,CASSPSLEPYEQYF,TGTGCCAGCTCACCAAGCCTAGAGCCCTACGAGCAGTACTTC
-,-,TRBJ2-3,TRBV10-1,CASNEGSTDTQYF,TGCGCCAGCAACGAAGGGTCGACGGATACGCAGTATTTT
few,TRBD1,TRBJ2-1,TRBV2,CASGQGAGDEQFF,TGTGCCAGCGGACAGGGGGCCGGGGATGAGCAGTTCTTC
-,TRBD2,TRBJ2-7,TRBV14,CASSLYGRGEQYF,TGTGCCAGCAGCCTCTACGGGAGGGGCGAGCAGTACTTC
few,-,TRBJ2-7,TRBV2,CASRRNTAYEQYF,TGTGCCAGCCGACGGAACACAGCCTACGAGCAGTACTTC
-,TRBD2,TRBJ2-7,TRBV5-4,CASSWTSGTGYEQYF,TGTGCCAGCAGCTGGACCAGCGGGACGGGTTACGAGCAGTACTTC
many,-,TRBJ1-3,TRBV7-2,CASSLGGNTIYF,TGTGCCAGCAGCTTAGGTGGAAACACCATATATTTT
-,-,TRBJ1-1,TRBV28,CASSFSFTSSETEAFF,TGTGCCAGCAGTTTCTCTTTTACAAGTTCGGAAACTGAAGCTTTCTTT
-,-,TRBJ2-7,TRBV20-1,CSASSGYEQYF,TGCAGTGCTAGCTCCGGCTACGAGCAGTACTTC
-,-,TRBJ2-2,TRBV7-9,CASSSTSGELFF,TGTGCCAGCAGCTCTACTAGCGGGGAGCTGTTTTTT
-,-,TRBJ2-1,TRBV25-1,CASSEYKASSYNEQFF,TGTGCCAGCAGTGAATATAAAGCCAGCTCCTACAATGAGCAGTTCTTC
-,TRBD2,TRBJ2-7,TRBV28,CASSLGGRPPYEQYF,TGTGCCAGCAGTTTGGGCGGGAGACCTCCCTACGAGCAGTACTTC
few,TRBD2,TRBJ2-1,TRBV9,CASSVSGTSGYNEQFF,TGTGCCAGCAGCGTCTCCGGGACTAGCGGGTACAATGAGCAGTTCTTC
-,-,TRBJ2-1,TRBV4-1,CASSQGGGSGSYNEQFF,TGCGCCAGCAGCCAAGGGGGTGGGAGTGGCTCCTACAATGAGCAGTTCTTC
-,-,TRBJ1-1,TRBV6-1,CASSYREIEAFF,TGTGCCAGCTCTTACAGGGAAATTGAAGCTTTCTTT
-,-,TRBJ2-1,TRBV28,CASSNPSGGSLDEQFF,TGTGCCAGCAGTAACCCTAGTGGGGGCTCGTTGGATGAGCAGTTCTTC
-,-,TRBJ1-1,TRBV27,CASTDSLNTEAFF,TGTGCCAGCACCGACAGCCTGAACACTGAAGCTTTCTTT
-,TRBD1,TRBJ2-7,TRBV2,CASSRQGNNYEQYF,TGTGCCAGCAGCAGACAGGGGAACAACTACGAGCAGTACTTC
-,-,TRBJ1-5,TRBV6-4,CATHLGGKGGDNQPQHF,TGTGCCACCCATTTGGGGGGTAAAGGAGGGGACAATCAGCCCCAGCATTTT
few,-,TRBJ1-1,TRBV5-6,CASSQFRGSSAAFF,TGTGCCAGCAGCCAATTTAGGGGGTCTTCGGCAGCTTTCTTT
-,-,TRBJ2-2,TRBV6-5,CASRHTGELFF,TGTGCCAGCAGGCACACCGGGGAGCTGTTTTTT
-,-,TRBJ1-5,TRBV19,CASRVGLIGNQPQHF,TGTGCCAGTAGGGTGGGCCTGATTGGCAATCAGCCCCAGCATTTT
-,-,TRBJ1-1,TRBV5-8,CASSLGGWGRNTEAFF,TGTGCCAGCAGCTTGGGGGGATGGGGTAGGAACACTGAAGCTTTCTTT
once,-,TRBJ2-5,TRBV5-4,CASSGSTQYF,TGTGCCAGCAGCGGGAGCACGCAGTACTTC
once,-,TRBJ2-1,TRBV19,CASSIKVPNEQFF,TGTGCCAGTAGTATCAAGGTGCCTAATGAGCAGTTCTTC
-,-,TRBJ2-1,TRBV30,CAWMRGRNEQFF,TGTGCCTGGATGAGGGGCAGGAATGAGCAGTTCTTC
-,-,TRBJ1-1,TRBV29-1,CSAETRYTEAFF,TGCAGCGCCGAGACAAGGTACACTGAAGCTTTCTTT
few,-,TRBJ2-7,TRBV5-1,CASSTGTAGMEQYF,TGCGCCAGCAGCACCGGGACCGCCGGGATGGAGCAGTACTTC
-,TRBD1,TRBJ1-4,TRBV28,CASSLLGTANEKLFF,TGTGCCAGCAGTTTACTCGGGACAGCTAATGAAAAACTGTTTTTT
once,-,TRBJ2-1,TRBV10-2,CASSVAGIYNEQFF,TGCGCCAGCAGTGTTGCGGGCATCTACAATGAGCAGTTCTTC